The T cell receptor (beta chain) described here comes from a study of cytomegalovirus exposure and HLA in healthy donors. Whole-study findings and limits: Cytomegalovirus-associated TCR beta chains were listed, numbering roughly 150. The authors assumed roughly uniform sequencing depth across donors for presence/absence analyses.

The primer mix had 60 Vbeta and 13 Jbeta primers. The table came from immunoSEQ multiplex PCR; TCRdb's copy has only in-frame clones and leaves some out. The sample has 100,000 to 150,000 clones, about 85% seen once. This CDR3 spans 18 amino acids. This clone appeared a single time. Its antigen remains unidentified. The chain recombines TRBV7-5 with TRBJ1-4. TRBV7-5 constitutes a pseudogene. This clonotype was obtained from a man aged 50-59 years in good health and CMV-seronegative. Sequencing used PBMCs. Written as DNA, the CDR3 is TGTGCCAGAAGCTTAGCCGCACGGTTTGCGGCTGCTAATGAAAAACTGTTTTTT. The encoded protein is CARSLAARFAAANEKLFF.